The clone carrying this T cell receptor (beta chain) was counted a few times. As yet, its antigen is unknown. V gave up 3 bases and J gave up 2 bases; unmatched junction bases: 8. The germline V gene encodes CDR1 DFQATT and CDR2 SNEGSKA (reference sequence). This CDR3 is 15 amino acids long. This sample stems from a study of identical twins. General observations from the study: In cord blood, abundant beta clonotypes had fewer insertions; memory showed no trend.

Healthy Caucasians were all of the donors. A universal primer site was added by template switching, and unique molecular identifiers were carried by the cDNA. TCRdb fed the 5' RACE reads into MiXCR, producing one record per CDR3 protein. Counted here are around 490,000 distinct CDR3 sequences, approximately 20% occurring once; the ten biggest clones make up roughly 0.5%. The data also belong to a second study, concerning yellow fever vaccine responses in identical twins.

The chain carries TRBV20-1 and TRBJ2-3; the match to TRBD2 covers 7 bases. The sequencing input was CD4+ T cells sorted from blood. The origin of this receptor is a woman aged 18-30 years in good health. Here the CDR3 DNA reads TGCAGTGCTAGTCCCCAGCGGGGTCACACAGATACGCAGTATTTT. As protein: CSASPQRGHTDTQYF.